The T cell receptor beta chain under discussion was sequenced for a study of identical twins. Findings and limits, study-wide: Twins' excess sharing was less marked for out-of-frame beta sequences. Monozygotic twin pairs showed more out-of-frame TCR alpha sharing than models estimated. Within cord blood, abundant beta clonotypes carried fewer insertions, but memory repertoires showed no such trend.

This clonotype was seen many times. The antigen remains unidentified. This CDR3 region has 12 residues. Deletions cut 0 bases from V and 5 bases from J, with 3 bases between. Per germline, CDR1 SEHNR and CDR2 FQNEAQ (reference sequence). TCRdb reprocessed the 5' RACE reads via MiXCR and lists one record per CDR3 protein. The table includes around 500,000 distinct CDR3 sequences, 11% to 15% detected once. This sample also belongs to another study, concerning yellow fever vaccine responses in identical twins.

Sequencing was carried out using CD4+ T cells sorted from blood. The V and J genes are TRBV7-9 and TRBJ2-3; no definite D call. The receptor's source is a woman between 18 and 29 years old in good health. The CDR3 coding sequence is TGTGCCAGCAGCTTAGCACAAGATACGCAGTATTTT. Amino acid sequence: CASSLAQDTQYF. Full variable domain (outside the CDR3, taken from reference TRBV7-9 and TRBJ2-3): DTGVSQNPRHKITKRGQNVTFRCDPISEHNRLYWYRQTLGQGPEFLTYFQNEAQLEKSRLLSDRFSAERPKGSFSTLEIQRTEQGDSAMYLCASSLAQDTQYFGPGTRLTVL.